The clone carrying this TCR beta chain was picked up many times. What it binds is not known. One entry per CDR3 protein, called by TCRdb with MiXCR from the reads. The table has around 450,000 distinct CDR3 sequences, 31% seen once. The sample is drawn from a study of T cell repertoires in cytomegalovirus infection. Study as a whole: Public TCR beta signatures provided an indication of both CMV infection and a matching HLA type. General observations from the study: Frequencies of public TCR beta families were cumulated, and this identified carriers of CMV plus the relevant HLA. It was HLA-C-restricted CMV-specific TCR beta clonotypes that dominated the response ex vivo.

The V end was cut by 5 bases, the J end by 0 bases, with 14 bases between. Germline CDR1 is MNHNS and CDR2 is SASEGT. This CDR3 region has 16 residues. Sequenced: PBMCs. J is TRBJ2-1 and V is TRBV6-1; D is unclear. This receptor was taken from a human donor in good health (CMV status not recorded). Some clones in this sample may be carry-over from other donors' samples. The CDR3 nucleotides read TGTGCCAGCAGTAGGCCGACTGGTAGCTCCTACAATGAGCAGTTCTTC. Protein: CASSRPTGSSYNEQFF.